The 24 T cell receptor beta chains below come from one sample, sequenced in a study of cytotoxic CD8 clonotypes in ibrutinib-treated CLL (dated by TCRdb to the early 2020s). The time point label corresponds to: 20 to 25 months on ibrutinib. Libraries were prepared through the immunoSEQ multiplex PCR assay. TCRdb carries this immuneACCESS record with in-frame sequences only. Its versions omit some clonotypes, under half of them owing to an unresolved V gene in the studies checked, with the rest unexplained. The sample table holds roughly 45,000 clones, of which approximately 70% were seen once. 20% to 25% of the sample is in the top ten clones. Sequenced here: PBMCs, sampled after 24 months of ibrutinib treatment. These receptors came from a human donor with chronic lymphocytic leukemia.

This clone was detected once. The chain employs TRBV4-1 and TRBJ1-1; D unresolved. Germline lookup yields CDR1 MGHRA and CDR2 YSYEKL. The CDR3 contains 15 residues. V shed 3 bases and J shed 1 base, with 12 bases lying between them. CDR3 sequence: CASSHGAATNTEAFF. As DNA, the CDR3 is TGCGCCAGCAGCCATGGAGCAGCGACGAACACTGAAGCTTTCTTT.

This chain links TRBV4-1 with TRBJ2-7, with a tentative D call TRBD2 (6 bases). This CDR3 region has 16 residues. CDR1 is MGHRA and CDR2 is YSYEKL in the germline V gene. Trimming pared 3 bases from V and 2 bases from J, leaving 17 bases between. The CDR3 region is CASSQDLYGSTYEQYF. In DNA, the CDR3 is TGCGCCAGCAGCCAGGACCTGTACGGGAGTACCTACGAGCAGTACTTC.

The chain couples TRBV30 to TRBJ2-1; 11 bases fit TRBD2. This CDR3 comprises 14 residues. Germline CDR1 reads GTSNPN; CDR2 reads SVGIG (reference sequence). V was pared by 8 bases and J by 7 bases, with 10 bases of the junction left unmatched. This CDR3 reads CAGSPGLAANEQFF. DNA of the CDR3: TGTGCCGGATCACCGGGACTAGCGGCTAATGAGCAGTTCTTC.

This sequence joins TRBV2 and TRBJ2-7, with 7 bases matching TRBD2. The CDR3 length is 12 residues. Germline V gives CDR1 SNHLY, CDR2 FYNNEI. V dropped 8 bases and J dropped 4; count of bases not matched to a gene: 5. The CDR3 sequence: CASGGGLYEQYF. In DNA, the CDR3 is TGTGCCAGCGGCGGGGGACTGTACGAGCAGTACTTC.

V and J are TRBV5-6 and TRBJ1-3, with D unclear. Germline CDR1 is SGHDT and CDR2 is YYEEEE. Trimming stripped 0 bases from V and 2 bases from J, with 9 bases between. The CDR3 sequence is 15 residues long. CDR3 bases: TGTGCCAGCAGCTTGGGGATGGACCCTGGAAACACCATATATTTT. Protein product: CASSLGMDPGNTIYF.

V usage is TRBV5-1 and J usage is TRBJ1-1, with TRBD1 matching over 9 bases. The CDR3 loop spans 14 amino acids. The germline V gene encodes CDR1 SGHRS and CDR2 YFSETQ. V was clipped by 0 bases and J by 11 bases; unmatched bases: 8. CDR3 bases: TGCGCCAGCAGCTTGGCCACGACAGGGGGGTATGCTTTCTTT. Protein: CASSLATTGGYAFF.

The J gene is TRBJ1-1, the V gene TRBV2, with 7 positions matching TRBD1. The J segment lost 0 bases and the V segment lost 7 bases, leaving 11 bases of the junction unmatched. Germline V gene sequence: CDR1 SNHLY, CDR2 FYNNEI. This CDR3 is 16 amino acids long. The CDR3 nucleotides read TGTGCCAGCAATGCTGGGAGGGGGCAGATGAACACTGAAGCTTTCTTT. Its protein product is CASNAGRGQMNTEAFF.

This clone was detected a few times. The chain combines TRBV7-8 with TRBJ2-7, with D possibly TRBD1 on 6 matching bases. Trimming removed 3 bases at V and 3 bases at J, with 6 bases between. This CDR3 is 12 amino acids long. CDR1 and CDR2 (germline): SGHVS, FQNEAQ. CDR3 DNA sequence: TGTGCCAGCAGCTTCAGGGGCTACGAGCAGTACTTC. The encoded protein is CASSFRGYEQYF.

This chain links TRBV5-1 with TRBJ1-5; 7 bases match TRBD1. Germline CDR1 and CDR2: SGHRS and YFSETQ. J gave up 1 base and V 5 bases, and 3 bases lay outside the gene matches. This CDR3 contains 14 residues. CDR3 coding DNA: TGCGCCAGCAGTCCAGGGGGGAGCAATCAGCCCCAGCATTTT. It is translated as CASSPGGSNQPQHF.

The rearrangement joins TRBV19 to TRBJ2-6, with 7 bases identical to TRBD1. Germline V gene data show CDR1 as LNHDA and CDR2 as SQIVND (reference sequence). CDR3 size: 15 residues. V lost 9 bases to trimming and J lost 2 bases; unmatched junction nucleotides: 7. The CDR3 coding sequence is TGTGCCAGCAGTTCCCAGGGGGCTGGGGCCAACGTCCTGACTTTC. It specifies CASSSQGAGANVLTF.

There are a few counts of this clone. This chain uses TRBV9 with TRBJ1-1; TRBD1 might be the D (5 bases). V was pared by 0 bases and J by 8 bases, with 14 bases between. Germline CDR1 is SGDLS and CDR2 is YYNGEE. The length of the CDR3 is 14 residues. The CDR3 DNA sequence: TGTGCCAGCAGCGTAGCTACTGGGGCATTGGAAGCTTTCTTT. Encoded protein: CASSVATGALEAFF.

J is TRBJ1-6 and V is TRBV7-9; D remains unclear. This CDR3 is 14 amino acids long. Trimming removed 1 base from V and 8 bases from J, with 9 bases in between. Germline V gene lookup returns CDR1 SEHNR and CDR2 FQNEAQ (reference sequence). CDR3 sequence reads: CASSLVVTYSPLHF. CDR3 nucleotides: TGTGCCAGCAGCTTAGTTGTCACCTATTCACCCCTCCACTTT.

This clone was found a few times. The chain has TRBV2 and TRBJ1-1; weak D call: TRBD1 (6 bases). Between the trimmed V and J ends, which lost 10 bases and 3 bases, there was a span of 15 bases. There are 13 residues in the CDR3. Per the germline V gene, CDR1 is SNHLY and CDR2 is FYNNEI. The CDR3 nucleotides read TGTGCCACTCGGGAGGGGGAGCACACTGAAGCTTTCTTT. This sequence encodes CATREGEHTEAFF.

The chain carries TRBV5-8 and TRBJ2-7, with 8 bases identical to TRBD1. V was clipped by 0 bases and J by 2 bases; unmatched bases: 1. This CDR3 has 14 residues. CDR1 and CDR2 (germline): SGHTS, YDEGEE. The CDR3 loop reads CASSLDRGTYEQYF. For the CDR3, the DNA is TGTGCCAGCAGCTTGGACAGGGGGACCTACGAGCAGTACTTC.

This rearrangement joins TRBV27 to TRBJ1-3; 7 bases agree with TRBD1. With V trimmed by 8 bases and J by 3 bases, 10 bases remained unmatched. The V gene's germline CDR1 is MNHEY and CDR2 SMNVEV (reference sequence). The CDR3 sequence is 15 residues long. CDR3 nucleotides: TGTGCCAGCGGTCGAAAGACAGGGAGTGGAAACACCATATATTTT. This sequence encodes CASGRKTGSGNTIYF.

The chain is built from TRBV7-6 and TRBJ1-1, with TRBD1 as a possible D gene (5 bases). Germline V gives CDR1 SGHVS, CDR2 FNYEAQ. CDR3 length equals 15 residues. Trimming pared 1 base from V and 5 bases from J, leaving 14 bases between. Written as DNA, the CDR3 is TGTGCCAGCAGCTTAGAGATTGCCAGGGAAACTGAAGCTTTCTTT. It codes for CASSLEIARETEAFF.

This chain connects TRBV4-2 to TRBJ2-2; 9 bases are a match to TRBD2. The CDR3 sequence is 17 residues long. CDR1 and CDR2 from the germline V gene are LGHNA and YNFKEQ. V was pared by 1 base and J by 1 base, with 4 bases of the junction left unmatched. CDR3 nucleotide sequence: TGTGCCAGCAGCCAAGTTAGCGGGAGAGGGAACACCGGGGAGCTGTTTTTT. Protein sequence: CASSQVSGRGNTGELFF.

This clone was counted only a few times. The genes are TRBV4-2 and TRBJ1-2; TRBD1 agrees at 8 bases. After removal of 4 bases from V and 7 bases from J, the junction contained 5 bases not matched to a gene. This CDR3 region has 13 residues. The V gene's germline CDR1 is LGHNA and CDR2 YNFKEQ. As DNA, the CDR3 is TGTGCCAGCAGCCCGGACAGGGTGCCTGGCTACACCTTC. This encodes CASSPDRVPGYTF.

The chain combines TRBV4-2 with TRBJ2-7, with a tentative D call TRBD1 (6 bases). Per germline, CDR1 LGHNA and CDR2 YNFKEQ. This CDR3 is 15 amino acids long. Trimming stripped 4 bases from V and 3 bases from J, with 16 bases between. The CDR3 DNA reads as TGTGCCAGCAGCCGAACGACAGGAGGACTCTACGAGCAGTACTTC. It yields the protein CASSRTTGGLYEQYF.

This clone was observed a handful of times. The chain carries TRBV7-2 and TRBJ2-1, with TRBD2 matching 10 bases. With V trimmed by 5 bases and J by 2 bases, 9 bases remained unmatched. CDR3 length: 17 residues. CDR1 and CDR2 from the germline V gene are SGHTA and FQGNSA. CDR3 loop: CASSPSLSGGAYNEQFF. DNA for the CDR3: TGTGCCAGCAGCCCCTCCTTAAGCGGGGGGGCCTACAATGAGCAGTTCTTC.

The CDR3 DNA reads TGTGCCAGCAGCCAAGTTTTCCACGGATTGTACACCGGGGAGCTGTTTTTT. Translating gives CASSQVFHGLYTGELFF. The V and J genes are TRBV14 and TRBJ2-2, with D unclear. The V gene's germline CDR1 is SGHDN and CDR2 FVKESK. V was shortened by 1 base and J by 3 bases, with 15 bases between the two germline ends. The CDR3 has 17 amino acids.

The V call is TRBV7-9, the J call TRBJ2-7; D could derive from TRBD1 or TRBD2 (5 bases each). Germline V gives CDR1 SEHNR, CDR2 FQNEAQ (reference sequence). V was pared by 5 bases and J by 4 bases, with 9 bases between. This CDR3 is built from 12 residues. Written as DNA, the CDR3 is TGTGCCAGCAGCCTGAGGGGTTACGAGCAGTACTTC. Its translation is CASSLRGYEQYF.

This clone was recorded at least ten times. The chain combines TRBV25-1 with TRBJ1-1; D not resolved. The CDR3 has 11 residues. Germline CDR1 and CDR2: MGHDK and SYGVNS. V gave up 6 bases and J gave up 7 bases, with 9 bases separating them. The CDR3 DNA reads as TGTGCCAGCAGGGAGACTTTTGAAGCTTTCTTT. Protein sequence: CASRETFEAFF.

The chain joins TRBV19 to TRBJ2-7; 12 bases align to TRBD2. From germline, CDR1 is LNHDA and CDR2 SQIVND (reference sequence). J lost 5 bases, V lost 4 bases, and 6 bases had no gene match. The CDR3 contains 15 residues. CDR3 sequence reads: CASSNGLAGMNEQYF. CDR3 sequence (DNA): TGTGCCAGTAGTAACGGACTAGCGGGGATGAACGAGCAGTACTTC.